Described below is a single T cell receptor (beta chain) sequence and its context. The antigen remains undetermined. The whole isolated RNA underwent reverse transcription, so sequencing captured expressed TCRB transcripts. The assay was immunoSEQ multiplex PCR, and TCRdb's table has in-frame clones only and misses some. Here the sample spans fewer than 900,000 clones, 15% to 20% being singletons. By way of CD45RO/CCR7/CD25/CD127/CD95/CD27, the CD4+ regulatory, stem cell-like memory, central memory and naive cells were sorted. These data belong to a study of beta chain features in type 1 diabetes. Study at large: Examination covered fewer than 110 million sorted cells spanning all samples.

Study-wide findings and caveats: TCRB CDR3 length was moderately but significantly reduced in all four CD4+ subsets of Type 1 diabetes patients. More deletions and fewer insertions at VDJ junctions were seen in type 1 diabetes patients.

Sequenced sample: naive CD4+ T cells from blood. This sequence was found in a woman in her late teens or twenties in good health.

CDR3 in DNA: TGTGCCAGTAGTCACAGGGATCGGAACACTGAAGCTTTCTTT. The encoded protein is CASSHRDRNTEAFF. The V gene is TRBV19, the J gene TRBJ1-1, with D possibly being TRBD1 (6 bases). Germline CDR1 LNHDA, CDR2 SQIVND (reference sequence). The CDR3 runs 14 residues. V was shortened by 5 bases and J by 1 base, with 11 bases between the two germline ends.